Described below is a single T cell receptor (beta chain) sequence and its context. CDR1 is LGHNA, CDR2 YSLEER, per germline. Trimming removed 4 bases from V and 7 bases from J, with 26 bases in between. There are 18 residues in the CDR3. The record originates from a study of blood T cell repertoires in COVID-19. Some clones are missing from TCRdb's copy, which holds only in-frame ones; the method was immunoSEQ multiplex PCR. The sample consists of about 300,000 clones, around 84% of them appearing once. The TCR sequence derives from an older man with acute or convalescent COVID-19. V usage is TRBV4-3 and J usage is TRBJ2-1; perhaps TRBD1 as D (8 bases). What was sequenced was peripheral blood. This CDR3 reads CASSREGRGPHRWNEQFF. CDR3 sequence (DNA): TGCGCCAGCAGCCGGGAGGGCAGGGGGCCTCACCGGTGGAATGAGCAGTTCTTC.